In this sample, the clone carrying this TCR beta chain turned up many times. This sample was included in a study of metastatic and nonmetastatic thyroid tumors. Whole-study context: Repertoires of blood and of tissue (tumor or nodule) from malignant and benign thyroid patients were compared.

Treatment of any kind had been given to no patient before thyroid surgery. In the study's own analysis: The authors used CDR3 differences across clinicopathological groups to build a distant-metastasis classifier for papillary thyroid cancer. TCRdb called clones again from the PCR reads with MiXCR. The V and J calls were determined by TCRdb, not by the authors. The data contain 30,000 to 40,000 clones, about 24% of them seen just once; the ten biggest clones take up roughly 9.1%. V lost 4 bases, J lost 3 bases, and 7 bases lay in between. Per germline, CDR1 LGHNT and CDR2 FRNRAP. This CDR3 is built from 13 residues.

The TCR originated in a female donor with papillary thyroid cancer or a benign thyroid nodule (not recorded which). Some clones in this sample may be carry-over from other donors' samples. The chain uses TRBV12-5 and TRBJ1-3, with D hard to call. Specimen: blood. This chain's CDR3 is CASGWVFGNTIYF. CDR3 coding DNA: TGTGCTAGTGGTTGGGTTTTTGGAAACACCATATATTTT.